The 25 T cell receptor beta chains given below trace back to one sample, sequenced in a study of human T cells and chemical hapten exposure. TCRdb reprocessed the RACE reads with MiXCR, giving one entry per CDR3 protein. The profile shows about 380,000 distinct CDR3 sequences, less than 6.5% of them singletons. Time point reported: pre-sensitization, week 0. Treatment reported: therapeutic diphenylcyclopropenone sensitization with weekly scalp DPC. Sample: whole blood, taken in connection with sensitization to the hapten diphenylcyclopropenone (DPC). The source of these receptors is a woman between 50 and 59 years old with alopecia areata. Some clones in this sample may be carry-over from other donors' samples.

In its sample, this clonotype was seen many times. The gene calls are TRBV6-1 and TRBJ2-3; 7 bases align to TRBD2. The CDR3 totals 17 residues. Looked up from germline, CDR1 is MNHNS and CDR2 is SASEGT. With 1 base clipped from V and 3 bases from J, the junction kept 10 bases outside the gene matches. Here the CDR3 reads CASSEDRRERATDTQYF. The CDR3 bases are TGTGCCAGCAGTGAAGATCGGCGGGAGAGAGCAACAGATACGCAGTATTTT.

The CDR3 is CASSFTDPGYEQYF. The CDR3 DNA follows: TGTGCCAGCAGCTTCACGGACCCGGGGTACGAGCAGTACTTC. This chain connects TRBV7-9 to TRBJ2-7; tentatively, D is TRBD2 (5 bases). The germline CDR1 and CDR2 sequences are SEHNR and FQNEAQ (reference sequence). Trimming took off 3 bases at V and 4 bases at J, with 13 bases between the two ends. There are 14 residues in the CDR3.

This clonotype was detected ten times or more. The V gene is TRBV29-1, the J gene TRBJ2-1; 7 bases line up with TRBD2. Germline assignment: CDR1 SQVTM and CDR2 ANQGSEA. The CDR3 runs 13 residues. Trimming took 4 bases from V and 5 from J; bases not matched to a gene: 5. The CDR3 coding sequence is TGCAGCGTTGGGGAGCGGGGAAACAATGAGCAGTTCTTC. This sequence encodes CSVGERGNNEQFF.

Many counts were recorded for this clonotype. This chain joins TRBV3-1 and TRBJ2-3, with 9 bases identical to TRBD1. Germline values: CDR1 LGHDT, CDR2 YNNKEL (reference sequence). CDR3 length: 14 amino acids. The J segment lost 3 bases and the V segment lost 3 bases, leaving 1 base of the junction unmatched. The CDR3 here is CASSQGTGTDTQYF. The CDR3 nucleotides are TGTGCCAGCAGCCAGGGGACAGGGACAGATACGCAGTATTTT.

The table lists this clonotype with a few counts. The genes are TRBV20-1 and TRBJ1-4; D might be TRBD1 (6 bases). The CDR3 extends over 16 amino acids. Germline V gives CDR1 DFQATT, CDR2 SNEGSKA (reference sequence). With 0 bases removed from V and 13 bases from J, the gap between germline ends came to 24 bases. CDR3 in DNA: TGCAGTGCTAGAGACTCTGGGGGACAAGGCATGGTGGGACTGTTTTTT. Its translation: CSARDSGGQGMVGLFF.

This clonotype was found a few times. This chain links TRBV20-1 with TRBJ1-6, with D possibly TRBD1 on 6 matching bases. Between the trimmed V and J ends, which lost 3 bases and 9 bases, there was a span of 15 bases. The germline CDR1 and CDR2 sequences are DFQATT and SNEGSKA (reference sequence). The CDR3 length is 14 residues. CDR3 loop: CSASPQGMVSPLHF. The CDR3 DNA reads TGCAGTGCTAGCCCTCAGGGGATGGTTTCACCCCTCCACTTT.

There are a few counts of this clonotype. This sequence joins TRBV10-3 and TRBJ2-7, with 8 bases lining up with TRBD2. The CDR3 has 12 residues. Germline V gene lookup returns CDR1 ENHRY and CDR2 SYGVKD. V lost 6 bases to trimming and J lost 7 bases; unmatched junction nucleotides: 5. DNA of the CDR3: TGTGCCATCAGCCGGGGGGGCGCTGAGCAGTACTTC. It translates to CAISRGGAEQYF.

This clonotype turned up a few times. The chain has TRBV6-6 and TRBJ2-2; 7 nucleotides align to TRBD1. J gave up 1 base and V 11 bases, and 4 bases lay outside the gene matches. This CDR3 region has 13 residues. Germline V CDR1 and CDR2: MNHNY, SVGAGI (reference sequence). CDR3 loop: CAGRTGNTGELFF. In DNA form, the CDR3 reads TGTGCCGGGCGGACAGGGAACACCGGGGAGCTGTTTTTT.

The rearrangement joins TRBV12-3 or TRBV12-4 to TRBJ2-4; 7 nucleotides align to TRBD1. The CDR3 loop spans 16 amino acids. The trim removed 5 bases at V and 0 bases at J, leaving 7 bases unmatched. CDR3 in amino acids: CASSARTGVAKNIQYF. The CDR3 DNA reads TGTGCCAGCAGTGCCCGGACAGGCGTAGCCAAAAACATTCAGTACTTC.

This rearrangement joins TRBV3-1 to TRBJ1-1; no firm D call. V shed 4 bases and J shed 0 bases, with 18 bases lying between them. Germline assignment: CDR1 LGHDT and CDR2 YNNKEL (reference sequence). This CDR3 region has 17 residues. The CDR3 loop is CASSLHVASNMNTEAFF. CDR3 DNA: TGTGCCAGCAGCCTCCATGTAGCTTCCAACATGAACACTGAAGCTTTCTTT.

This clonotype occurred a few times. This chain joins TRBV6-2 or TRBV6-3 and TRBJ1-5; no clear D gene. Trimming took off 2 bases at V and 4 bases at J, with 12 bases between the two ends. This CDR3 has 15 residues. CDR1 and CDR2 (germline): MNHEY, SVGEGT. DNA of the CDR3: TGTGCCAGCAGTTACCCGCATGGACCAAATCAGCCCCAGCATTTT. Protein product: CASSYPHGPNQPQHF.

A few counts support this clonotype. At one boundary the junction diverges from the germline segment, which might be a read error. The rearrangement uses TRBV7-2 and TRBJ2-1; possibly TRBD2 for D (5 bases). The germline gives CDR1 SGHTA, CDR2 FQGNSA. The CDR3 is 15 residues long. The CDR3 spells CASSLAGATYNEQFF. CDR3 coding DNA: TGTGCCAGCAGCCTAGCAGGAGCTACCTACAATGAGCAGTTCTTC.

In its sample, this clonotype was seen many times. This chain uses TRBV10-1 with TRBJ2-2; D is perhaps TRBD1 (6 bases). V was trimmed by 4 bases and J by 7 bases, leaving 16 bases between them. Germline CDR1 is WNHNN and CDR2 is SYGVQD (reference sequence). The CDR3 spans 15 residues. CDR3 sequence: CASSAMGQGDGELFF. The CDR3 DNA is TGCGCCAGCAGTGCCATGGGACAAGGGGACGGGGAGCTGTTTTTT.

This clonotype has only a few counts. V is TRBV7-8 and J is TRBJ1-5; a possible D gene is TRBD1 (5 bases). The V gene lost 5 bases and the J gene lost 5 bases, with 13 bases spanning the gap. Germline values: CDR1 SGHVS, CDR2 FQNEAQ. This CDR3 contains 14 residues. This chain's CDR3 is CASSLDTLDQPQHF. In DNA form, the CDR3 reads TGTGCCAGCAGCCTGGACACCCTGGATCAGCCCCAGCATTTT. The whole variable domain, filled in from reference TRBV7-8 and TRBJ1-5, reads GAGVSQSPRYKVAKRGQDVALRCDPISGHVSLFWYQQALGQGPEFLTYFQNEAQLDKSGLPSDRFFAERPEGSVSTLKIQRTQQEDSAVYLCASSLDTLDQPQHFGDGTRLSIL.

This clonotype came up many times. This sequence joins TRBV6-5 and TRBJ2-7; the match to TRBD1 covers 8 bases. Germline CDR1 is MNHEY and CDR2 is SVGAGI. V dropped 2 bases and J dropped 6; count of bases not matched to a gene: 3. The CDR3 loop spans 13 amino acids. CDR3 protein: CASSYATGGEQYF. DNA of the CDR3: TGTGCCAGCAGTTACGCTACAGGGGGCGAGCAGTACTTC.

The genes are TRBV6-1 and TRBJ1-2, with TRBD1 matching over 7 bases. The germline gives CDR1 MNHNS, CDR2 SASEGT. J lost 4 bases, V lost 5 bases, and 13 bases had no gene match. The CDR3 consists of 16 residues. DNA for the CDR3: TGTGCCAGCAGTACCCACCTCGAGGACAGGACCTATGGCTACACCTTC. Translating it yields CASSTHLEDRTYGYTF.

In this sample, this clonotype turned up many times. The rearrangement uses TRBV7-9 and TRBJ1-3; D is ambiguous. This CDR3 has 17 residues. Germline CDR1 and CDR2: SEHNR and FQNEAQ (reference sequence). Trimming cost V 1 base and J 1 base, with 14 bases left between them. The CDR3 nucleotides are TGTGCCAGCAGCTTAGACTGGCAGTCTATTTCTGGAAACACCATATATTTT. Its translation: CASSLDWQSISGNTIYF.

The chain is built from TRBV3-1 and TRBJ1-1; 8 nucleotides line up with TRBD1. After removal of 4 bases from V and 4 bases from J, the junction contained 5 bases not matched to a gene. Germline V gene data show CDR1 as LGHDT and CDR2 as YNNKEL (reference sequence). The CDR3 has 14 residues. The DNA of the CDR3 is TGTGCCAGCAGCCCAAGACAGGGGCTCACTGAAGCTTTCTTT. Encoded protein: CASSPRQGLTEAFF.

In its sample, this clonotype was seen many times. This chain links TRBV7-7 with TRBJ2-2, with D perhaps assigned TRBD1 or TRBD2 (5 bases each). Germline-derived CDR1 and CDR2 are SSHAT and FNYEAQ (reference sequence). V was clipped by 0 bases and J by 1 base, with 9 bases between them. There are 16 residues in the CDR3. The CDR3 here is CASSLAGERNTGELFF. The CDR3 DNA reads TGTGCCAGCAGCTTAGCGGGGGAGAGGAACACCGGGGAGCTGTTTTTT.

This clonotype was seen a handful of times. This sequence joins TRBV18 and TRBJ1-1; D ambiguous. The CDR3 has 15 residues. Germline CDR1 and CDR2: KGHSH and LQKENI. V gave up 1 base and J gave up 0 bases, with 9 bases separating them. The CDR3: CASSPLTDMNTEAFF. DNA for the CDR3: TGTGCCAGCTCACCACTCACAGACATGAACACTGAAGCTTTCTTT.

Only a few counts were recorded for this clonotype. The chain links TRBV6-5 to TRBJ1-2; 10 positions match TRBD1. The CDR3 runs 14 residues. In germline, CDR1 is MNHEY, CDR2 SVGAGI. V lost 6 bases, J lost 7 bases, and 8 bases stayed unmatched. The CDR3 is CASSSTTGGSGYTF. For the CDR3, the DNA is TGTGCCAGCAGCTCCACGACAGGGGGCAGTGGCTACACCTTC.

This clonotype was detected a few times. The genes are TRBV2 and TRBJ2-5, with 7 bases matching TRBD1. This CDR3 is 15 amino acids long. The trim removed 3 bases at V and 2 bases at J, leaving 6 bases unmatched. Germline lookup yields CDR1 SNHLY and CDR2 FYNNEI. The CDR3 sequence is CASSEGDSPQETQYF. The CDR3 DNA reads as TGTGCCAGCAGTGAGGGGGACAGTCCACAAGAGACCCAGTACTTC.

V usage is TRBV10-3 and J usage is TRBJ1-1, with unresolved D. V was trimmed by 7 bases and J by 2 bases, leaving 14 bases between them. This CDR3 has 14 residues. In germline, CDR1 is ENHRY, CDR2 SYGVKD. The CDR3 DNA is TGTGCCATCACCCAGCGGGCAGCTAACACTGAAGCTTTCTTT. Its translation: CAITQRAANTEAFF.

This clonotype was seen a handful of times. This chain connects TRBV7-6 to TRBJ2-1; TRBD1 might be the D (6 bases). The CDR3 length is 13 residues. Deletions cut 5 bases from V and 9 bases from J, with 14 bases between. In germline, CDR1 is SGHVS, CDR2 FNYEAQ. The CDR3 protein is CASSPRGWREQFF. The DNA for the CDR3 is TGTGCCAGCAGCCCAAGGGGGTGGCGTGAGCAGTTCTTC.

CDR3 loop: CASSLGVGVYGYTF. CDR3 in DNA: TGTGCCAGCAGCTTAGGGGTAGGGGTCTATGGCTACACCTTC. The chain couples TRBV7-2 to TRBJ1-2; possible D gene TRBD1, 5 bases. Germline V gene sequence: CDR1 SGHTA, CDR2 FQGNSA. The CDR3 totals 14 residues. V was pared by 1 base and J by 4 bases, with 10 bases between.